Listed below are T cell receptor beta chains from one sample, sequenced in a study of T cells in Graves' hyperthyroidism and ophthalmopathy. TCRdb called the multiplex PCR reads again in MiXCR, with one record for every CDR3 protein. The sample has around 600,000 distinct CDR3 sequences, less than 20% seen once. Material: blood. Receptor source: a woman between 25 and 40 years old with Graves' hyperthyroidism. CDR3s include the opening cysteine and the closing phenylalanine or tryptophan. The D gene is left open where the match is weak. The listing skips clone size in some rows; elsewhere it reads once, few, many or a size class.

size: many; J: TRBJ2-2; length: 14; D: .; V: TRBV6-4; DNA: TGTGCCAGCAGTGTAGGGACTTCCACCGGGGAGCTGTTTTTT; CDR3: CASSVGTSTGELFF
size: few; J: TRBJ2-6; length: 16; D: .; V: TRBV19; DNA: TGTGCCAGTAGTATAGTGACGGTACGTGGGGCCAACGTCCTGACTTTC; CDR3: CASSIVTVRGANVLTF
size: many; J: TRBJ2-1; length: 16; D: TRBD2; V: TRBV6-1; DNA: TGTGCCAGCAAAACTAGCGGGATAGTCTCCTACAATGAGCAGTTCTTC; CDR3: CASKTSGIVSYNEQFF
size: few; J: TRBJ2-1; length: 13; D: .; V: TRBV4-1; DNA: TGCGCCAGCAGCTGGAGGTCCTACAATGAGCAGTTCTTC; CDR3: CASSWRSYNEQFF
size: .; J: TRBJ2-1; length: 15; D: .; V: TRBV4-2; DNA: TGTGCCAGCAGCCAAGAACCAAGCTCCTACAATGAGCAGTTCTTC; CDR3: CASSQEPSSYNEQFF
size: many; J: TRBJ2-7; length: 16; D: .; V: TRBV11-2; DNA: TGTGCCAGCAGCCGCCCCTCGGCGATCGCAACCTACGAGCAGTACTTC; CDR3: CASSRPSAIATYEQYF
size: many; J: TRBJ2-7; length: 14; D: TRBD1; V: TRBV12-3/TRBV12-4; DNA: TGTGCCAGCAGTTTCTGGACAGGGGATAGGCGGCAGTACTTC; CDR3: CASSFWTGDRRQYF
size: .; J: TRBJ1-2; length: 14; D: TRBD1; V: TRBV19; DNA: TGTGCCAGTAGCGGGGGACAGACGCGCTATGGCTACACCTTC; CDR3: CASSGGQTRYGYTF
size: .; J: TRBJ1-1; length: 15; D: .; V: TRBV7-9; DNA: TGTGCCAGCAGCGGGGTCCTTGGCCGCGAAACTGAAGCTTTCTTT; CDR3: CASSGVLGRETEAFF
size: few; J: TRBJ2-2; length: 11; D: .; V: TRBV10-3; DNA: TGTGCCATCAGCAATACCGGGGAGCTGTTTTTT; CDR3: CAISNTGELFF
size: many; J: TRBJ2-4; length: 15; D: TRBD1; V: TRBV28; DNA: TGTGCCAGCAGTCCTGGGACAGGCCGTCTGAACATTCAGTACTTC; CDR3: CASSPGTGRLNIQYF
size: many; J: TRBJ2-2; length: 12; D: .; V: TRBV20-1; DNA: TGCAGTGCTAGATTGCGTCGGGGGGAGCTGTTTTTT; CDR3: CSARLRRGELFF
size: .; J: TRBJ1-6; length: 13; D: .; V: TRBV19; DNA: TGTGCCAGTAGTTCTGAAGATTCTTCACCCCTCCACTTT; CDR3: CASSSEDSSPLHF
size: many; J: TRBJ1-1; length: 15; D: .; V: TRBV11-2; DNA: TGTGCCAGCAGCGCGAAGGAGGCCGGGGGCACTGAGGCTTTCTTT; CDR3: CASSAKEAGGTEAFF
size: many; J: TRBJ2-7; length: 13; D: .; V: TRBV13; DNA: TGTGCCAGCAGCTTAGGCTTCCGGGGCGAGCAGTACTTC; CDR3: CASSLGFRGEQYF
size: few; J: TRBJ2-3; length: 15; D: .; V: TRBV2; DNA: TGTGCCAGCAGTTCCAGCGTAGCTAGCACAGATACGCAGTATTTT; CDR3: CASSSSVASTDTQYF
size: many; J: TRBJ2-2; length: 13; D: .; V: TRBV11-3; DNA: TGTGCCAGCAGCTCGGGGGCCACCGGGGAGCTGTTTTTT; CDR3: CASSSGATGELFF
size: many; J: TRBJ2-1; length: 16; D: .; V: TRBV7-2; DNA: TGTGCCAGCAGCCTAAGGGGGGGGGCGGTGAAGGGTGAGCAGTTCTTC; CDR3: CASSLRGGAVKGEQFF
size: .; J: TRBJ2-7; length: 14; D: .; V: TRBV7-3; DNA: TGTGCCAGCAGCCAGCCAGACAGTACCTACGAGCAGTACTTC; CDR3: CASSQPDSTYEQYF
size: many; J: TRBJ1-1; length: 15; D: .; V: TRBV6-2/TRBV6-3; DNA: TGTGCCAGCAGTTACTCGATTTTATCCGGGTATGAAGCTTTCTTT; CDR3: CASSYSILSGYEAFF
size: many; J: TRBJ2-1; length: 14; D: .; V: TRBV11-3; DNA: TGTGCCAGCAGCGCACAGGGCTTCTACAATGAGCAGTTCTTC; CDR3: CASSAQGFYNEQFF
size: .; J: TRBJ1-1; length: 13; D: .; V: TRBV19; DNA: TGTGCCAGTAGTTGGCTTGGGAGCACTGAAGCTTTCTTT; CDR3: CASSWLGSTEAFF
size: many; J: TRBJ2-7; length: 13; D: TRBD2; V: TRBV28; DNA: TGTGCCAGCAGTTCGGGAGGGTCTGCCGAGCAGTACTTC; CDR3: CASSSGGSAEQYF
size: few; J: TRBJ1-4; length: 18; D: TRBD1; V: TRBV30; DNA: TGTGCCTGGACATTAGCTGCAGGGGGCGTTCGAACTAATGAAAAACTGTTTTTT; CDR3: CAWTLAAGGVRTNEKLFF
size: .; J: TRBJ2-7; length: 10; D: .; V: TRBV25-1; DNA: TGTGCCACCGGAGGAGAAGGGCAGTACTTC; CDR3: CATGGEGQYF
size: many; J: TRBJ2-3; length: 15; D: TRBD1; V: TRBV27; DNA: TGTGCCAGCAGTTTGGGACAGGGATACACAGATACGCAGTATTTT; CDR3: CASSLGQGYTDTQYF
size: .; J: TRBJ2-1; length: 11; D: .; V: TRBV7-8; DNA: TGTGCCAGCAACTCCATCCATGAGCAGTTCTTC; CDR3: CASNSIHEQFF
size: many; J: TRBJ2-7; length: 13; D: TRBD1; V: TRBV5-1; DNA: TGCGCCATCCAGGACAGGGAAAACTACGAGCAGTACTTC; CDR3: CAIQDRENYEQYF
size: many; J: TRBJ1-1; length: 14; D: TRBD1; V: TRBV11-2; DNA: TGTGCCACCACAGGGGGTCAGATGAACACTGAAGCTTTCTTT; CDR3: CATTGGQMNTEAFF
size: many; J: TRBJ2-7; length: 15; D: .; V: TRBV7-2; DNA: TGTGCCAGCAGCCAATATATAGCGCAGGACTACGAGCAGTACTTC; CDR3: CASSQYIAQDYEQYF
size: many; J: TRBJ2-3; length: 12; D: TRBD2; V: TRBV6-1; DNA: TGTGCCAGCAAGAGGCGGGAGGGTACGCAGTATTTT; CDR3: CASKRREGTQYF
size: .; J: TRBJ2-1; length: 15; D: .; V: TRBV12-5; DNA: TGTGCTAGTGGTTTGTCATCGTCAACTAGCCAGAAGCAGTTCTTC; CDR3: CASGLSSSTSQKQFF
size: few; J: TRBJ1-1; length: 15; D: .; V: TRBV29-1; DNA: TGCAGCGTTAGGAGTCTTTCATATTTCTCGGGTGAAGCTTTCTTT; CDR3: CSVRSLSYFSGEAFF
size: many; J: TRBJ1-6; length: 14; D: .; V: TRBV11-1; DNA: TGTGCCAGCAGCTTTGCGACACCTAATTCACCCCTCCACTTT; CDR3: CASSFATPNSPLHF
size: many; J: TRBJ2-7; length: 12; D: .; V: TRBV2; DNA: TGTGCCAGCAGTGACGACTCCTACGAGCAGTACTTC; CDR3: CASSDDSYEQYF
size: many; J: TRBJ1-5; length: 14; D: TRBD1; V: TRBV6-2/TRBV6-3; DNA: TGTGCCAGCAGTTACTACAACCAGGGGGAGCCCCAGCATTTT; CDR3: CASSYYNQGEPQHF
size: .; J: TRBJ2-2; length: 16; D: .; V: TRBV7-3; DNA: TGTGCCAGCAGCTTTCGCCAGCGAAACCACACCGGGGAGCTGTTTTTT; CDR3: CASSFRQRNHTGELFF
size: many; J: TRBJ1-5; length: 14; D: .; V: TRBV5-1; DNA: TGCGCCAGCAGCCCGGACGGAAGCAATCAGCCCCAGCATTTT; CDR3: CASSPDGSNQPQHF
size: few; J: TRBJ1-1; length: 16; D: .; V: TRBV4-3; DNA: TGCGCCAGCAGCCAAGATCAAGGGGTTTCGTGGACTGAAGCTTTCTTT; CDR3: CASSQDQGVSWTEAFF
size: many; J: TRBJ2-1; length: 16; D: TRBD2; V: TRBV3-1; DNA: TGTGCCAGCAGCCCCGGGACTAGCGGGTTCTACAATGAGCAGTTCTTC; CDR3: CASSPGTSGFYNEQFF
size: many; J: TRBJ2-2; length: 14; D: TRBD1; V: TRBV20-1; DNA: TGCAGTGCTACCGGGACAGGGTTGGCCGGGGAGCTGTTTTTT; CDR3: CSATGTGLAGELFF
size: many; J: TRBJ2-3; length: 13; D: .; V: TRBV2; DNA: TGTGCCAGCAGCCTCAGCGGGCCGGATACGCAGTATTTT; CDR3: CASSLSGPDTQYF
size: .; J: TRBJ2-2; length: 13; D: TRBD2; V: TRBV7-2; DNA: TGTGCCAGCACGGGACTAGCGGCCGGGGAGCTGTTTTTT; CDR3: CASTGLAAGELFF
size: .; J: TRBJ1-2; length: 15; D: TRBD1; V: TRBV6-1; DNA: TGTGCCAGCAGCCCCCACGAGGGGGCTTGGTATGGCTACACCTTC; CDR3: CASSPHEGAWYGYTF
size: few; J: TRBJ2-7; length: 14; D: TRBD2; V: TRBV9; DNA: TGTGCCAGCAGCGTTAGCGGGAGGGGGTACGAGCAGTACTTC; CDR3: CASSVSGRGYEQYF
size: .; J: TRBJ1-4; length: 14; D: .; V: TRBV3-1; DNA: TGTGCCAGCAGCCACCAGGGAGGAGGCGAAAAACTGTTTTTT; CDR3: CASSHQGGGEKLFF
size: .; J: TRBJ2-5; length: 14; D: TRBD1; V: TRBV6-2/TRBV6-3; DNA: TGTGCCAGCAGCTCCGGGACAGAAGCCGTGGCCCAGTACTTC; CDR3: CASSSGTEAVAQYF
size: once; J: TRBJ2-2; length: 14; D: .; V: TRBV5-1; DNA: TGCGCCAGCAGCTTGGCCTCAGGTCCCGGGGAGCTGTTTTTT; CDR3: CASSLASGPGELFF
size: .; J: TRBJ2-7; length: 14; D: .; V: TRBV2; DNA: TGTGCCAGCAGTGAAAGCGACCACTCCTACGAGCAGTACTTC; CDR3: CASSESDHSYEQYF
size: .; J: TRBJ2-1; length: 11; D: .; V: TRBV10-3; DNA: TGTGCCATCAGTGGTGAAAATGAGCAGTTCTTC; CDR3: CAISGENEQFF
size: many; J: TRBJ2-1; length: 16; D: TRBD1; V: TRBV5-1; DNA: TGCGCCAGCAGCTTGGGACAGGGGGCGCTTAGTAATGAGCAGTTCTTC; CDR3: CASSLGQGALSNEQFF
size: .; J: TRBJ2-1; length: 13; D: .; V: TRBV29-1; DNA: TGCAGCGTTGAATCTAGCTCCTACAATGAGCAGTTCTTC; CDR3: CSVESSSYNEQFF
size: .; J: TRBJ1-3; length: 15; D: .; V: TRBV6-1; DNA: TGTGCCAGCAGGGGTCGGTTTGACTCTGGAAACACCATATATTTT; CDR3: CASRGRFDSGNTIYF
size: many; J: TRBJ2-7; length: 14; D: .; V: TRBV5-1; DNA: TGCGCCAGCAGCCAGGGACCAGGGGGGTACGAGCAGTACTTC; CDR3: CASSQGPGGYEQYF